Presented here are 6 T cell receptor beta chains from one specimen sequenced in a study of cytomegalovirus exposure and HLA in healthy donors. This PCR relied on a set of 60 Vbeta primers and 13 Jbeta primers. Sequenced by immunoSEQ multiplex PCR; TCRdb stores in-frame clones only, minus some. This table has about 94,000 clones, 50% to 80% appearing once. Sequenced input: PBMCs. These receptors all stem from a man aged 25-40 years in good health and CMV-seronegative.

This clone was seen a few times. The gene calls are TRBV27 and TRBJ2-7; 12 positions match TRBD1. V shed 4 bases and J 8 bases; nucleotides not matched to a gene: 15. In germline, CDR1 is MNHEY, CDR2 SMNVEV (reference sequence). This CDR3 is 17 amino acids long. The CDR3 spells CASSWGAPGQGATKQYF. The CDR3 DNA sequence: TGTGCCAGCAGTTGGGGGGCCCCGGGACAGGGGGCTACCAAGCAGTACTTC.

The V and J genes are TRBV5-1 and TRBJ2-2; 10 bases are a match to TRBD1. The CDR3 extends over 16 amino acids. Per germline, CDR1 SGHRS and CDR2 YFSETQ. With 4 bases clipped from V and 3 bases from J, the junction kept 6 bases outside the gene matches. As DNA, the CDR3 is TGCGCCAGCAGCGGGACAGGGGATATCGACACCGGGGAGCTGTTTTTT. This codes for CASSGTGDIDTGELFF.

CDR3 DNA sequence: TGTGCCAGCAGCTTCGGGATCGGGGATTCACCCCTCCACTTT. Protein product: CASSFGIGDSPLHF. The chain employs TRBV11-2 and TRBJ1-6; D is ambiguous. CDR1 is SGHAT, CDR2 FQNNGV, per germline. The CDR3 length is 14 residues. V was cut by 3 bases and J by 8 bases, with 11 bases left in between.

The chain is built from TRBV15 and TRBJ1-2, with 11 bases fitting TRBD1. Germline CDR1 is LNHNV and CDR2 is YYDKDF (reference sequence). J gave up 4 bases and V 3 bases, and 4 bases lay outside the gene matches. The CDR3 extends over 15 amino acids. This CDR3 reads CATSRGQGVPYGYTF. The CDR3 DNA sequence: TGTGCCACCAGCAGGGGACAGGGGGTTCCCTATGGCTACACCTTC.

This clone was observed a handful of times. V gene TRBV2 combines with J gene TRBJ2-7; a possible D gene is TRBD1 (5 bases). V lost 7 bases and J lost 2, with 9 bases in between. CDR1 and CDR2 (germline): SNHLY, FYNNEI. The CDR3 is made up of 12 amino acids. The CDR3 sequence is CASTTATYEQYF. CDR3 in DNA: TGTGCCAGCACGACAGCCACCTACGAGCAGTACTTC.

The V call is TRBV11-2, the J call TRBJ1-1; 8 bases agree with TRBD1. Per germline, CDR1 SGHAT and CDR2 FQNNGV. The length of the CDR3 is 17 residues. V was clipped by 2 bases and J by 6 bases; unmatched bases: 14. CDR3 amino acids: CASSLIVLNRGEPEAFF. CDR3 DNA sequence: TGTGCCAGCAGCTTAATAGTGTTGAACAGGGGGGAACCTGAAGCTTTCTTT. Combining the CDR3 with reference TRBV11-2 and TRBJ1-1 gives the whole variable domain EAGVAQSPRYKIIEKRQSVAFWCNPISGHATLYWYQQILGQGPKLLIQFQNNGVVDDSQLPKDRFSAERLKGVDSTLKIQPAKLEDSAVYLCASSLIVLNRGEPEAFFGQGTRLTVV.